This record concerns one T cell receptor (beta chain) sequence. The source of the sample is a study of blood T cell repertoires in COVID-19. About the study: The samples span acute and convalescent COVID-19 from the United States, Italy and Spain. T cells, B-cell-depleted T cells, or PBMCs supplied cDNA or gDNA.

Seattle's enrolled individuals joined amid active infection and were then monitored longitudinally. This CDR3 spans 15 amino acids. Trimming pared 3 bases from V and 4 bases from J, leaving 13 bases between. The V gene's germline CDR1 is LGHDT and CDR2 YNNKEL (reference sequence). Per the study methods: Using reference gene primer amplification, nucleated cell counts were estimated. Produced via immunoSEQ multiplex PCR; TCRdb's table is partial and in-frame only. V and J calls and clone size follow that table, whereas D and trimming were derived from the DNA. The sample yields around 430,000 clones, about 87% seen once.

Source material: peripheral blood. V gene TRBV3-1 (or the pseudogene TRBV3-2) combines with J gene TRBJ2-1, with D perhaps matching TRBD2 (5 bases). The source of this sequence is a woman aged 45-60 years with COVID-19, enrolled during active disease. This CDR3 is CASSHGLLKYNEQFF. CDR3 DNA sequence: TGTGCCAGCAGCCACGGACTTCTAAAGTACAATGAGCAGTTCTTC.